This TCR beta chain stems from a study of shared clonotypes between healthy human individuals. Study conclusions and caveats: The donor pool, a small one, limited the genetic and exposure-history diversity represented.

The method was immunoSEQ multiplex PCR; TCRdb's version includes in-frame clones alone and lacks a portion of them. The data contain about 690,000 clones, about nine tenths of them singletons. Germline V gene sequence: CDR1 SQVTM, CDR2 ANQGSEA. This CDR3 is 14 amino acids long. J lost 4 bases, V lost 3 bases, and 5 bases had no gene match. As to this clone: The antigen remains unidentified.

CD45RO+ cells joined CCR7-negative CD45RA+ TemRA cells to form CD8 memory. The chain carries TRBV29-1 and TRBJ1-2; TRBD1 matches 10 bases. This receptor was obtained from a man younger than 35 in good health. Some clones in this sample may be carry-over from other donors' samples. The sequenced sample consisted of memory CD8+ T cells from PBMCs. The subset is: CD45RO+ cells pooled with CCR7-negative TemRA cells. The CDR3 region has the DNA TGCAGCGTTGATCCGACAGGGGGCCTCTATGGCTACACCTTC. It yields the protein CSVDPTGGLYGYTF. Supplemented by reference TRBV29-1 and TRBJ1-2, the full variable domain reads SAVISQKPSRDICQRGTSLTIQCQVDSQVTMMFWYRQQPGQSLTLIATANQGSEATYESGFVIDKFPISRPNLTFSTLTVSNMSPEDSSIYLCSVDPTGGLYGYTFGSGTRLTVV.